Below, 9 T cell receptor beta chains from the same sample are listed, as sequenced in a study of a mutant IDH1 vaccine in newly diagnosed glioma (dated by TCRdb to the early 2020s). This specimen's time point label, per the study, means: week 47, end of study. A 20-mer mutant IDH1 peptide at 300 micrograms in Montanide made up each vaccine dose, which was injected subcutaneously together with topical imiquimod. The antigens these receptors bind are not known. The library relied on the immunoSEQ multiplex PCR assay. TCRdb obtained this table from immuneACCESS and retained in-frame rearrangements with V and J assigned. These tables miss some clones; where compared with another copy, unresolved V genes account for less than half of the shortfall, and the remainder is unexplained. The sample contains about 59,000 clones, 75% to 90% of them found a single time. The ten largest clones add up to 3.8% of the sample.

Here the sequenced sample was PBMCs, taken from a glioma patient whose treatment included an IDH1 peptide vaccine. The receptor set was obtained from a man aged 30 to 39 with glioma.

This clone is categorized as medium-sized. CDR3 residues: CASSNTGANYGYTF. CDR3 in DNA: TGTGCCAGCAGCAATACAGGGGCCAACTATGGCTACACCTTC. The chain is built from TRBV4-2 and TRBJ1-2; 7 bases agree with TRBD1. V shed 5 bases, J shed 2 bases, and the junction held 5 bases outside the gene matches. Germline V gene lookup returns CDR1 LGHNA and CDR2 YNFKEQ. The CDR3 extends over 14 amino acids.

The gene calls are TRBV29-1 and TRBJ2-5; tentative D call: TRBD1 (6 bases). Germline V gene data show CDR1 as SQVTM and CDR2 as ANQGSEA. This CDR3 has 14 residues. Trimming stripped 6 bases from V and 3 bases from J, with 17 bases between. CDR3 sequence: CSVRKGSGEETQYF. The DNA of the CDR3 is TGCAGCGTACGAAAGGGATCAGGGGAAGAGACCCAGTACTTC.

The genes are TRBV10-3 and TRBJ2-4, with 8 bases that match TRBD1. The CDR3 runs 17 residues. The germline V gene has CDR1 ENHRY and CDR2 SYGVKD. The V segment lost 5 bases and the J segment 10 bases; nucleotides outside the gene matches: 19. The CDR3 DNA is TGTGCCATCAGTAGTATCCGCCCGGGACAGGTCTTCGGGATTCAGTACTTC. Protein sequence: CAISSIRPGQVFGIQYF.

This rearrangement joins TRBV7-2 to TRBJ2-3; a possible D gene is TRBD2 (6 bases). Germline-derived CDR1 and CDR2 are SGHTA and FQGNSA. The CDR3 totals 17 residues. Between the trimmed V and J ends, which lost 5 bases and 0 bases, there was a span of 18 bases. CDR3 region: CASSKGSGRGSTDTQYF. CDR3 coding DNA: TGTGCCAGCAGCAAGGGGTCGGGGCGGGGCAGCACAGATACGCAGTATTTT.

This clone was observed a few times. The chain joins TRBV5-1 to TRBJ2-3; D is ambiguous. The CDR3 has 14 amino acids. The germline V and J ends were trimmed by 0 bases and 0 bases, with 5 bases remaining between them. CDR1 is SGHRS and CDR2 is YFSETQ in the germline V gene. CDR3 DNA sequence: TGCGCCAGCAGCTTGGGGCAGAGCACAGATACGCAGTATTTT. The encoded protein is CASSLGQSTDTQYF.

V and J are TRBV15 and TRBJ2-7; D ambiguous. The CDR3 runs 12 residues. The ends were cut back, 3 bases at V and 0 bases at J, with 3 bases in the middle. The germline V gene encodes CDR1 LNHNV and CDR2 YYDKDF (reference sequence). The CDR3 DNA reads TGTGCCACCAGCAGGGGCTCCTACGAGCAGTACTTC. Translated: CATSRGSYEQYF. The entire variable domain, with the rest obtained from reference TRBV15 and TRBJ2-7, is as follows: DAMVIQNPRYQVTQFGKPVTLSCSQTLNHNVMYWYQQKSSQAPKLLFHYYDKDFNNEADTPDNFQSRRPNTSFCFLDIRSPGLGDTAMYLCATSRGSYEQYFGPGTRLTVT.

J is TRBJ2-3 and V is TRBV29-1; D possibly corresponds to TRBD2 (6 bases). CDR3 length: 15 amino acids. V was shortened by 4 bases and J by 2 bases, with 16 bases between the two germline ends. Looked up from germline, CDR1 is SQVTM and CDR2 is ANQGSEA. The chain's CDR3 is CSVVSGEWDTDTQYF. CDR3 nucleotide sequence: TGCAGCGTTGTATCGGGAGAGTGGGACACAGATACGCAGTATTTT.

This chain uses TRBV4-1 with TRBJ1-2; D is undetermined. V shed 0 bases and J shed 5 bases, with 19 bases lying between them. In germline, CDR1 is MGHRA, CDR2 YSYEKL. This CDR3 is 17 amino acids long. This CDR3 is CASSQDSRGPSPYGYTF. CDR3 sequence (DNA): TGCGCCAGCAGCCAAGATTCGCGAGGGCCTAGTCCATATGGCTACACCTTC.

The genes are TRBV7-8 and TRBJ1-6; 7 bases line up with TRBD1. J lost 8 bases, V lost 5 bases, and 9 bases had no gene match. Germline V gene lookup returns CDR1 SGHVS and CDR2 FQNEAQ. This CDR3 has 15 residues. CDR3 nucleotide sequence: TGTGCCAGCAGCCTACAGGGGTGGTCAGATTCACCCCTCCACTTT. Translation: CASSLQGWSDSPLHF.